These T cell receptor beta chains were read from a single sample in a study of cytomegalovirus exposure and HLA in healthy donors. The repertoire was sequenced with immunoSEQ multiplex PCR; TCRdb's copy has only in-frame clones and lacks some. The table lists roughly 33,000 clones. Sequences were obtained from PBMCs. The receptors shown here come from a woman in her thirties or forties in good health and CMV-seropositive. CDR3s include the opening cysteine and the closing phenylalanine or tryptophan. D genes are given only for firm matches.

V	J	D	DNA	CDR3
TRBV4-3	TRBJ2-2	TRBD2	TGCGCCAGCAGCCAAACTAGCGGGAGGGGCGGGGAGCTGTTTTTT	CASSQTSGRGGELFF
TRBV4-1	TRBJ2-5	TRBD2	TGCGCCAGCAGCCAAGAGAGGGGACTAGCGGGAGGGGGAAAGACCCAGTACTTC	CASSQERGLAGGGKTQYF
TRBV6-5	TRBJ2-1	-	TGTGCCAGCAGTTATTCACCCCTAGACGGCAATGAGCAGTTCTTC	CASSYSPLDGNEQFF
TRBV7-2	TRBJ2-7	-	TGTGCCAGCAGCCTATCAAGAAGCCCCTACGAGCAGTACTTC	CASSLSRSPYEQYF
TRBV30	TRBJ2-7	TRBD2	TGTGCCTGGAGTAGCGCACTAGCGGGAACCTACGAGCAGTACTTC	CAWSSALAGTYEQYF
TRBV7-8	TRBJ2-1	-	TGTGCCAGCAGCCTGCGACTTAGGCTCTACAATGAGCAGTTCTTC	CASSLRLRLYNEQFF
TRBV7-9	TRBJ2-1	TRBD2	TGTGCCAGCAGCCCTCCGGGAGCGGGAGTAACACAGTTCTTC	CASSPPGAGVTQFF
TRBV5-4	TRBJ1-3	TRBD1	TGTGCCAGCAGCGAGGACAGGGATCGAAACACCATATATTTT	CASSEDRDRNTIYF
TRBV28	TRBJ2-1	TRBD2	TGTGCCAGCAGTTTATTTGGGAGAGTTGGGACTAGCGGGAACAATGAGCAGTTCTTC	CASSLFGRVGTSGNNEQFF
TRBV4-3	TRBJ2-7	-	TGCGCCAGCAGCCAAGAGGCGAGCGCCTACGAGCAGTACTTC	CASSQEASAYEQYF
TRBV2	TRBJ1-1	-	TGTGCCAGCAGTGTACAGGTGGGAACTGAAGCTTTCTTT	CASSVQVGTEAFF
TRBV7-2	TRBJ2-7	-	TGTGCCAGCAGCTCAGGACACCCCGAGCAGTACTTC	CASSSGHPEQYF
TRBV18	TRBJ2-5	TRBD1	TGTGCCAGCTCACCCGAACAGGGGATTGAAGAGACCCAGTACTTC	CASSPEQGIEETQYF
TRBV2	TRBJ2-5	TRBD2	TGTGCCAGCAGAGACGGACTAGCGGGAGGGCCTTTGGAGACCCAGTACTTC	CASRDGLAGGPLETQYF
TRBV27	TRBJ1-2	-	TGTGCCAGCAGTGGAACGGCAGGGTTCGGCTACACCTTC	CASSGTAGFGYTF
TRBV9	TRBJ2-3	TRBD2	TGTGCCAGCAGCCCCCGAGGAGCGGGAGTCACAGATACGCAGTATTTT	CASSPRGAGVTDTQYF
TRBV29-1	TRBJ2-1	TRBD1	TGCAGCGCCGCAGGGGGCCTCTCCTACAATGAGCAGTTCTTC	CSAAGGLSYNEQFF
TRBV18	TRBJ2-5	-	TGTGCCAGCTCACTACAGGGTGAAGAGACCCAGTACTTC	CASSLQGEETQYF
TRBV4-1	TRBJ1-1	TRBD1	TGCGCCAGCAGACTAGGGGGCGCTGAAGCTTTCTTT	CASRLGGAEAFF
TRBV29-1	TRBJ2-1	TRBD2	TGCAGCGCCAAGATAGCGGGAGTTAACAATGAGCAGTTCTTC	CSAKIAGVNNEQFF
TRBV2	TRBJ2-7	TRBD2	TGTGCCAGCAGTGACGGGACTAGCGGGAGTGAGCAGTACTTC	CASSDGTSGSEQYF
TRBV4-1	TRBJ2-4	-	TGCGCCAGCAGCCAAGGGGCGGGCATTCAGTACTTC	CASSQGAGIQYF
TRBV4-1	TRBJ1-1	-	TGCGCCAGCAGCTTCCCTAATCATCGGGGGGCCACTGAAGCTTTCTTT	CASSFPNHRGATEAFF
TRBV7-9	TRBJ2-7	TRBD2	TGTGCCAGCAGCTTTAGGGTCGCCCCAGGGAGGGGAGGCGAGCAGTACTTC	CASSFRVAPGRGGEQYF
TRBV28	TRBJ1-4	-	TGTGCCAGCATCGACCGCGGGGCTAATGAAAAACTGTTTTTT	CASIDRGANEKLFF
TRBV4-1	TRBJ2-5	TRBD1	TGCGCCAGCAGCCAACCCAAACAGGGGGCCGTAGAGACCCAGTACTTC	CASSQPKQGAVETQYF
TRBV6-1	TRBJ1-5	-	TGTGCCAGCAGTGAAGTCAGGGGTGGTAATCAGCCCCAGCATTTT	CASSEVRGGNQPQHF
TRBV9	TRBJ1-1	-	TGTGCCAGCAGCGTCTCAGGCGATGAAGCTTTCTTT	CASSVSGDEAFF
TRBV18	TRBJ2-1	TRBD2	TGTGCCAGCTCACCATCAGCGGGAGAGTCGTTCTTC	CASSPSAGESFF
TRBV7-3	TRBJ2-5	-	TGTGCCAGCAGCCAGGGCCCGAGGTCCCCCTGGGAGACCCAGTACTTC	CASSQGPRSPWETQYF
TRBV30	TRBJ1-4	TRBD1	TGTGCCTGGAGTGTCGGACAGGGGTATAGTATTGAAAAACTGTTTTTT	CAWSVGQGYSIEKLFF
TRBV2	TRBJ2-7	-	TGTGCCAGCAATTCCGGCAGGGGATCGTACGAGCAGTACTTC	CASNSGRGSYEQYF
TRBV5-5	TRBJ2-5	-	TGTGCCAGCAGCCCCTGGGAGGCTAGCGAGCCCCAAGAGACCCAGTACTTC	CASSPWEASEPQETQYF
TRBV9	TRBJ1-2	TRBD1	TGTGCCAGCAGCGTAGCCGCAACAGGGGGTTGGGGCTACACCTTC	CASSVAATGGWGYTF
TRBV18	TRBJ2-5	TRBD1	TGTGCCAGCTCACCACAGGGGGCCGGGGAGACCCAGTACTTC	CASSPQGAGETQYF
TRBV18	TRBJ1-2	TRBD1	TGTGCCAGCTCACCAACATCGGACAGGAGAGCTGGCTACACCTTC	CASSPTSDRRAGYTF
TRBV10-2	TRBJ2-1	TRBD2	TGCGCCAGCAGTGTAGGCGGGAGTGTCAATGAGCAGTTCTTC	CASSVGGSVNEQFF